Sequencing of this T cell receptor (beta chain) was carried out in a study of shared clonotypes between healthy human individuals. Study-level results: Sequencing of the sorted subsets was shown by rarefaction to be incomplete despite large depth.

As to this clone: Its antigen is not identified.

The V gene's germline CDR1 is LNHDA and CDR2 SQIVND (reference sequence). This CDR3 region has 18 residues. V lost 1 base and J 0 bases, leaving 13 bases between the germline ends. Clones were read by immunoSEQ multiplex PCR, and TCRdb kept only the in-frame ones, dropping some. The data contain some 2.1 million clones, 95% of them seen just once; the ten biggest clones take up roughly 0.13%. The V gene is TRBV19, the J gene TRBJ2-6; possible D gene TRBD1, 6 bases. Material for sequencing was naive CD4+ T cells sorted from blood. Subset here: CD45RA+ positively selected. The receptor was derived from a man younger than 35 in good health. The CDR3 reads CASSIVPGHLSGANVLTF. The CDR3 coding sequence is TGTGCCAGTAGTATAGTTCCGGGACACCTCTCTGGGGCCAACGTCCTGACTTTC.